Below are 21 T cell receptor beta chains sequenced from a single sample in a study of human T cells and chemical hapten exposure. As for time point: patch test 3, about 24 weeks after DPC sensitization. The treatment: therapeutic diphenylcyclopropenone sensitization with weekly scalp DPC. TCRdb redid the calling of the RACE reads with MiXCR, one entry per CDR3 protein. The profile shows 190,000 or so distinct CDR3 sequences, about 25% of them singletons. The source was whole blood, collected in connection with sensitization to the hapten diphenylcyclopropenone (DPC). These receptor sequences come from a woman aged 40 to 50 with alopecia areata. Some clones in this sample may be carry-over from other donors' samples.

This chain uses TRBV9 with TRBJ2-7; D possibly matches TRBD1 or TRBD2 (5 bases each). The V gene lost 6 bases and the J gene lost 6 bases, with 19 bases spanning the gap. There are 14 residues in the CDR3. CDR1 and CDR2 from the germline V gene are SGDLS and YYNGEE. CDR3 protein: CASTPGLALGEQYF. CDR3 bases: TGTGCCAGCACCCCGGGGCTAGCTCTGGGCGAGCAGTACTTC.

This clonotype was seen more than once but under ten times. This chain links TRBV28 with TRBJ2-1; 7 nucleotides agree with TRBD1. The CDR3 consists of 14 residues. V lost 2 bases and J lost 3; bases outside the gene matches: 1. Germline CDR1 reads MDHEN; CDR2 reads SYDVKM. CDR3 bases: TGTGCCAGCAGTTTACGGGACAGCTACAATGAGCAGTTCTTC. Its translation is CASSLRDSYNEQFF. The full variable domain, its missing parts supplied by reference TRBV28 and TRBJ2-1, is DVKVTQSSRYLVKRTGEKVFLECVQDMDHENMFWYRQDPGLGLRLIYFSYDVKMKEKGDIPEGYSVSREKKERFSLILESASTNQTSMYLCASSLRDSYNEQFFGPGTRLTVL.

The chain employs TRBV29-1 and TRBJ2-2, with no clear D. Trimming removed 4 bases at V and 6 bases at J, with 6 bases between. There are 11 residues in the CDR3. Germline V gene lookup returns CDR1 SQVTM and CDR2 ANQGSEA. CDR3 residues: CSVADPGELFF. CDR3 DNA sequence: TGCAGCGTTGCCGACCCCGGGGAGCTGTTTTTT.

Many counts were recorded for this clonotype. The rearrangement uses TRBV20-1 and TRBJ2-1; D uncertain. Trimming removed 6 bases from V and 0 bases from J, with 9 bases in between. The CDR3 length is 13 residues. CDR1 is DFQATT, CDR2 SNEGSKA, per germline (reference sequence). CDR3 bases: TGCAGTGCCTATCTACTCTCCTACAATGAGCAGTTCTTC. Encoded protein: CSAYLLSYNEQFF.

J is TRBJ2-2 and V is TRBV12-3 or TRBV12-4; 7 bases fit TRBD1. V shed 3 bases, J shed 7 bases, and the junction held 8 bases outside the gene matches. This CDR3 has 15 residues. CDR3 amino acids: CASSFPTGLGGELFF. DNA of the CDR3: TGTGCCAGCAGTTTCCCGACAGGGCTGGGCGGGGAGCTGTTTTTT.

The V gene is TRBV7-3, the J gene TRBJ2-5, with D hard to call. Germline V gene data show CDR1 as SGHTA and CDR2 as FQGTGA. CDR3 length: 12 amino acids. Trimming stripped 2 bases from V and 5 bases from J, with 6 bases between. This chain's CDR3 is CASSLYGETQYF. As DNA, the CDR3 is TGTGCCAGCAGCTTATACGGGGAGACCCAGTACTTC. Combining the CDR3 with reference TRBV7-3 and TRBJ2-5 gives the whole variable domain GAGVSQTPSNKVTEKGKYVELRCDPISGHTALYWYRQSLGQGPEFLIYFQGTGAADDSGLPNDRFFAVRPEGSVSTLKIQRTERGDSAVYLCASSLYGETQYFGPGTRLLVL.

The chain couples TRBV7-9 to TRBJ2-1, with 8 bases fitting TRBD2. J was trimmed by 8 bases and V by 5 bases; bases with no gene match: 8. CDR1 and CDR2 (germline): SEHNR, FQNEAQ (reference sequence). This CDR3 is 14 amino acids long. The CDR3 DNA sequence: TGTGCCAGCAGCCAGAGCGGGAGAGTGGATGAGCAGTTCTTC. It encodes CASSQSGRVDEQFF.

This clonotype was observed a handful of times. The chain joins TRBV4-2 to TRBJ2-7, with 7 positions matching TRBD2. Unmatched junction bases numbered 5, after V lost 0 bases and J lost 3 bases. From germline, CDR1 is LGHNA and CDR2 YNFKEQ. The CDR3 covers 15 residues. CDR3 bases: TGTGCCAGCAGCCAAGACTTCCTAGCGGTCTACGAGCAGTACTTC. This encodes CASSQDFLAVYEQYF.

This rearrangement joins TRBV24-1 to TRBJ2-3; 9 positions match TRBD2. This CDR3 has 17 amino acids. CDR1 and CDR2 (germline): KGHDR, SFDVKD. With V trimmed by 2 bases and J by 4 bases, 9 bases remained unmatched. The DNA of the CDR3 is TGTGCCACCAGTGATTGGGGTAGCGGGAGTGTGGCAGATACGCAGTATTTT. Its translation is CATSDWGSGSVADTQYF.

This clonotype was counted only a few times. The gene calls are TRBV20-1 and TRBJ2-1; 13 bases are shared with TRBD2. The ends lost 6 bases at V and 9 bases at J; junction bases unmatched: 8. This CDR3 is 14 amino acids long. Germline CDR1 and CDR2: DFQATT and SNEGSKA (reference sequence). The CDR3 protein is CSARTSGGGSEQFF. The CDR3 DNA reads TGCAGTGCCCGTACTAGCGGGGGGGGGAGTGAGCAGTTCTTC.

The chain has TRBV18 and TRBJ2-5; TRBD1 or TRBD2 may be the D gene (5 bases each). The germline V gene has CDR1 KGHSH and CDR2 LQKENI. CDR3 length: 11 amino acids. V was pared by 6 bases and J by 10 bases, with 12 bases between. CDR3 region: CASSGVGNQYF. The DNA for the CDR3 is TGTGCCAGCTCGGGGGTCGGGAACCAGTACTTC.

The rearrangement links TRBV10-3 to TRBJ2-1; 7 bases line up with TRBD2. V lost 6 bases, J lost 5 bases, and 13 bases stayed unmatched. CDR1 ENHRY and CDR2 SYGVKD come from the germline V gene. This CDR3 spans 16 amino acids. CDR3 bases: TGTGCCATCAGGGGCGAACTGGCGGGGGAACACAATGAGCAGTTCTTC. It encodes CAIRGELAGEHNEQFF.

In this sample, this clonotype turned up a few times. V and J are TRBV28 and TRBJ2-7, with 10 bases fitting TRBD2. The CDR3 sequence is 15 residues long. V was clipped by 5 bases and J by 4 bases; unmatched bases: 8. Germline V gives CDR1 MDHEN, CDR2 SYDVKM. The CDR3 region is CASSLSAGGAYEQYF. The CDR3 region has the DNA TGTGCCAGCAGTCTCTCAGCGGGAGGGGCGTACGAGCAGTACTTC.

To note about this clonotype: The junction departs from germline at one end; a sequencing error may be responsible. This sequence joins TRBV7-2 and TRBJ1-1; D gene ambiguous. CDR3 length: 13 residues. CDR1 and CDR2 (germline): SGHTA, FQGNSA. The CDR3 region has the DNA TGTGCCAGCAGCCCACACCTGGGCCTTGAAGCCTTCTTT. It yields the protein CASSPHLGLEAFF.

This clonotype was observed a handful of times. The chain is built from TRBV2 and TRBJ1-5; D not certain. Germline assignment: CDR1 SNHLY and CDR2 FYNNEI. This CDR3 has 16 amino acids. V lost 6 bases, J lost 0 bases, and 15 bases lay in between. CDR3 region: CASSLEGVRSNQPQHF. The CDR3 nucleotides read TGTGCCAGCAGCCTCGAGGGCGTACGTAGCAATCAGCCCCAGCATTTT.

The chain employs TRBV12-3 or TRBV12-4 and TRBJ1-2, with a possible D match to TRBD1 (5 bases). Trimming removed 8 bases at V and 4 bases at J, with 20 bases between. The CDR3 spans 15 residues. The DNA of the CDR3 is TGTGCCAGCGCAGAAGCATGGGGGGATCTCTATGGCTACACCTTC. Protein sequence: CASAEAWGDLYGYTF.

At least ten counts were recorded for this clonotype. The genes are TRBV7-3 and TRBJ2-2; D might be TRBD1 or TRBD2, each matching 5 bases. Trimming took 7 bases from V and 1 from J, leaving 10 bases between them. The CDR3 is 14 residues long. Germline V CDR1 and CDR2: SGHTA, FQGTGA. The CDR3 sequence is CASKRDGNTGELFF. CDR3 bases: TGTGCCAGCAAACGGGACGGGAACACCGGGGAGCTGTTTTTT.

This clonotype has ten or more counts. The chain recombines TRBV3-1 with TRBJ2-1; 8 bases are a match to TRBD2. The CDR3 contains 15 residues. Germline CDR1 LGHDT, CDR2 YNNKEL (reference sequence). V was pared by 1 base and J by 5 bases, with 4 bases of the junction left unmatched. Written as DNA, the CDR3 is TGTGCCAGCAGCCAAGGGCTAGCGGGCGACAATGAGCAGTTCTTC. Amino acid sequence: CASSQGLAGDNEQFF.

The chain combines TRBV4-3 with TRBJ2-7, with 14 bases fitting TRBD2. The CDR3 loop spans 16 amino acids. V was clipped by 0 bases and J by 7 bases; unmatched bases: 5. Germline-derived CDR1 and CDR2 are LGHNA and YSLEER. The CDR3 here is CASSQDMGLAGAEQYF. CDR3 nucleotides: TGCGCCAGCAGCCAAGATATGGGACTAGCGGGAGCAGAGCAGTACTTC.

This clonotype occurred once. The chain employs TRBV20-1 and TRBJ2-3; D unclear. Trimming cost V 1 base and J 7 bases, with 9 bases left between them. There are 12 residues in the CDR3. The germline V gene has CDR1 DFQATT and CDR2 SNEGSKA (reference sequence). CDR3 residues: CSARVGANTQYF. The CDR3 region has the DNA TGCAGTGCTAGAGTGGGTGCGAATACGCAGTATTTT.

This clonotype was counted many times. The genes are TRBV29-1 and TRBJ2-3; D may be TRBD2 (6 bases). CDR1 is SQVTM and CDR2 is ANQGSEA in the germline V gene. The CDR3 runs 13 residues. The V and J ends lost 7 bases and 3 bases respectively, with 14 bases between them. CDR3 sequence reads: CSASERLTDTQYF. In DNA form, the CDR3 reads TGCAGCGCTAGCGAGAGGTTAACAGATACGCAGTATTTT.